This T cell receptor beta chain appears in the sequencing data of a study of blood T cell repertoires in COVID-19 (dated by TCRdb to 2018 to 2020). Some background on the complete study: Samples from collaborators originated in the United States, Italy and Spain and spanned both the acute and convalescent phases of COVID-19. The repertoires were released in a freely available public database meant as a resource for research on the immune response to SARS-CoV-2. The samples were drawn from two sources: the first 160 participants of the ongoing ImmuneRACE study, and fewer than 1,500 subjects contributed by 6 global collaborators. Deeply sampled blood TCRbeta repertoires from subjects exposed to, actively infected with, or recovered from COVID-19 were included in the dataset. The sample metadata nearly always contained a de-identified subject ID, COVID-19 status, age in years and sex. Where HLA class I and class II types were available, the types were taken from metadata supplied by the sample provider, not from assay-based typing. The material from the prospective study consisted of cDNA or gDNA derived from T cells, B-cell-depleted T cells, or PBMCs.

The collaborating institutions used their own protocols to collect whole blood in K2EDTA tubes. For TCRbeta analysis, collaborators shipped samples as frozen whole blood, isolated PBMCs, or DNA extracted from either of those sample types. Broad study findings and their caveats: Clinical and demographic metadata were provided uncurated, with the amount varying by source and participant.

The immunoSEQ Assay, a bias-controlled multiplex PCR, was used to amplify TCRbeta CDR3 regions from genomic DNA. The paper's processing steps were these. The number of nucleated cells in each sample was estimated from the amplification of reference gene primers within the assay. Sequence reads were collapsed and filtered to measure the absolute abundance of every unique TCRbeta CDR3 rearrangement. For each sample, productive Simpson clonality was calculated as the square root of Simpson's diversity index over productive rearrangements. TCRdb stores this immuneACCESS table with in-frame sequences only. Part of the clones is absent; in the studies checked, under half of the shortfall reflects unresolved V genes, and no reason is known for the rest. The DNA was the basis for D and trimming; V, J and clone size are from that table. This sample has 83,000 or so clones in its table, and 75% to 85% of those were observed once. Just under 10% of the sample is held by the ten biggest clonotypes.

With respect to this clone: The antigen it recognizes is unknown. No clone much larger than this one lies a single base away; base qualities are absent.

This receptor was taken from a woman over 75 with acute or convalescent COVID-19. Sequencing input: peripheral blood.

The CDR3 protein: CASSPPRQGIFNEQFF. Here is the DNA: TGTGCCAGCTCACCACCCAGACAGGGGATTTTCAATGAGCAGTTCTTC. The chain uses TRBV18 and TRBJ2-1; 8 bases in the middle match TRBD1. According to the germline V gene, CDR1 reads KGHSH and CDR2 reads LQKENI. The CDR3, from cysteine to phenylalanine, totals 16 residues. The only DNA kept is the CDR3, 48 bases in frame from the first base. Trimming takes 0 bases off V and 6 bases off J; junction bases not matched to a gene: 7.